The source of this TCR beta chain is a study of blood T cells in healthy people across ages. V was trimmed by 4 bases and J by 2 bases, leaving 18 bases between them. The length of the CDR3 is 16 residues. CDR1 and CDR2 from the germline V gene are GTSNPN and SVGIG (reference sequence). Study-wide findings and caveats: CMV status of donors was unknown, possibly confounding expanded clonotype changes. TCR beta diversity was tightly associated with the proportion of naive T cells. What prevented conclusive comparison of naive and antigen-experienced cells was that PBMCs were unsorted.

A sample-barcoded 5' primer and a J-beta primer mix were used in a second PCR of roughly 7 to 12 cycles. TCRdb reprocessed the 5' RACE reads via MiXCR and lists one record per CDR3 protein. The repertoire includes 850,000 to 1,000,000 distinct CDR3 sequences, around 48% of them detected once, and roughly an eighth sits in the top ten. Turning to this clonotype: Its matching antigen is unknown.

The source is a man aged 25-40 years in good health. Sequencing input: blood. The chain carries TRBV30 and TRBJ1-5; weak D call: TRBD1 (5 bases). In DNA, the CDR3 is TGTGCCTGGAACCATCGGGCCCTAGGGGGCAATCAGCCCCAGCATTTT. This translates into CAWNHRALGGNQPQHF.